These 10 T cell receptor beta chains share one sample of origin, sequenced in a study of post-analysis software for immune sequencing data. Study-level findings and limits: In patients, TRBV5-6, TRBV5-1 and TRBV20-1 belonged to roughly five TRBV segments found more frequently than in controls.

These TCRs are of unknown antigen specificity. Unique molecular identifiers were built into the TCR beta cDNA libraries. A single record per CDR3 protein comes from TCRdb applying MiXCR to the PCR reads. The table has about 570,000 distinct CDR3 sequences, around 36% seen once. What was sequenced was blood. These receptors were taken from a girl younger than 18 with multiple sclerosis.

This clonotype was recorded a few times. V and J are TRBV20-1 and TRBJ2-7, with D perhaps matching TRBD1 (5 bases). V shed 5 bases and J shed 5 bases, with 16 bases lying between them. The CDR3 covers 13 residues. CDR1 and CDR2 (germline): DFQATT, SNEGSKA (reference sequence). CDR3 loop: CSAPKPGSDEQYF. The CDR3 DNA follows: TGCAGTGCTCCTAAACCAGGGTCTGACGAGCAGTACTTC.

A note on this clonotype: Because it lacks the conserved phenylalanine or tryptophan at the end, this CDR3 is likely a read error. The CDR3 DNA reads TGTGCCACCAGCACCGACGGCTACGAGCAGTACTGC. Residues: CATSTDGYEQYC. This chain connects TRBV15 to TRBJ2-7; no firm D call. Germline V gene lookup returns CDR1 LNHNV and CDR2 YYDKDF (reference sequence). V dropped 4 bases and J dropped 3 bases, with 7 bases sitting between them. The CDR3 contains 12 residues.

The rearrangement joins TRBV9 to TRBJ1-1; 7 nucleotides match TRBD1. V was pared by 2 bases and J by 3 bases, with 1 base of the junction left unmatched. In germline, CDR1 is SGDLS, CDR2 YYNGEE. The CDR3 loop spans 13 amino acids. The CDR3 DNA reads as TGTGCCAGCAGCGTCGGGACAGACACTGAAGCTTTCTTT. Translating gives CASSVGTDTEAFF.

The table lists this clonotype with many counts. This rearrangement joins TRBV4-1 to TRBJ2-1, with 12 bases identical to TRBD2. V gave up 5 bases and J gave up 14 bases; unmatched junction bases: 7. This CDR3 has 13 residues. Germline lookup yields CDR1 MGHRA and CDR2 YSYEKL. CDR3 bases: TGCGCCAGCAGCTCTCTAGCGGGGGGGCCGGAGTTCTTC. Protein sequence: CASSSLAGGPEFF.

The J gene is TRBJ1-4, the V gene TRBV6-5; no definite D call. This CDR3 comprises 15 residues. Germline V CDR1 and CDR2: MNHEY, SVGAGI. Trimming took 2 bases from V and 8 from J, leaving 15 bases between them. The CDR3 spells CASSYVASAPEKLFF. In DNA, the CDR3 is TGTGCCAGCAGTTACGTCGCGTCCGCTCCGGAAAAACTGTTTTTT.

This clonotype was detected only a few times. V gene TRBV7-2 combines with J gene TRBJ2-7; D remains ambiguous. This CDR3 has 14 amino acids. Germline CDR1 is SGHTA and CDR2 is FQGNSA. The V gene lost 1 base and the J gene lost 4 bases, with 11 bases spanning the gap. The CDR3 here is CASSLGGFNYEQYF. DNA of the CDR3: TGTGCCAGCAGCTTAGGGGGATTCAATTACGAGCAGTACTTC.

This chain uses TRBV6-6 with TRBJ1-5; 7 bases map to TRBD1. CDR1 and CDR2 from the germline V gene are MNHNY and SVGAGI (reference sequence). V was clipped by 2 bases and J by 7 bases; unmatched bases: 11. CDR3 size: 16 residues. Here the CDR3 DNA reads TGTGCCAGCAGTTACCCGACGCAGGGGGTTATACAGCCCCAGCATTTT. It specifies CASSYPTQGVIQPQHF.

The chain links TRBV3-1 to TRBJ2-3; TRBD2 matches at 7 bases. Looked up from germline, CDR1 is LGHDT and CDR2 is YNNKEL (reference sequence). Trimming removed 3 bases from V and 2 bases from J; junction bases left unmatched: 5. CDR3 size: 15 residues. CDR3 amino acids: CASSHQRGLTDTQYF. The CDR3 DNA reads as TGTGCCAGCAGCCACCAGCGGGGACTCACAGATACGCAGTATTTT.

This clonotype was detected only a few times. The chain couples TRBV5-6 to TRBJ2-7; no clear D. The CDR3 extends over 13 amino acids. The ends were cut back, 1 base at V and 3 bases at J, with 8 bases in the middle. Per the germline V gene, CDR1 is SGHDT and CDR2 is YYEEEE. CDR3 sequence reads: CASSLRGIYEQYF. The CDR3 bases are TGTGCCAGCAGCTTGCGCGGAATCTACGAGCAGTACTTC.

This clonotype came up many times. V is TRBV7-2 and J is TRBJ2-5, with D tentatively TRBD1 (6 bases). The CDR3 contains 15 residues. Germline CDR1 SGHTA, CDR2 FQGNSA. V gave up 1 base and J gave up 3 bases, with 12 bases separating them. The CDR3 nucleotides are TGTGCCAGCAGCTTAGTAGTGGGGGCCAAAGAGACCCAGTACTTC. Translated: CASSLVVGAKETQYF.